The present TCR beta chain was sequenced within a study of blood T cell repertoires in COVID-19. V was clipped by 5 bases and J by 6 bases; unmatched bases: 3. The germline CDR1 and CDR2 sequences are MNHEY and SVGAGI. The CDR3 covers 15 residues. Libraries were prepared by immunoSEQ multiplex PCR; TCRdb keeps only in-frame clonotypes and omits some of them. The data show tens of thousands of clones, around 73% seen once. The sequencing sample was made of peripheral blood. This clonotype was obtained from a woman between 55 and 75 years old with acute or convalescent COVID-19. The chain recombines TRBV6-5 with TRBJ2-1; 14 positions match TRBD2. The CDR3 DNA sequence: TGTGCCAGCAGTCAGACTAGCGGGGGGGCCAATGAGCAGTTCTTC. Translated, it gives CASSQTSGGANEQFF.